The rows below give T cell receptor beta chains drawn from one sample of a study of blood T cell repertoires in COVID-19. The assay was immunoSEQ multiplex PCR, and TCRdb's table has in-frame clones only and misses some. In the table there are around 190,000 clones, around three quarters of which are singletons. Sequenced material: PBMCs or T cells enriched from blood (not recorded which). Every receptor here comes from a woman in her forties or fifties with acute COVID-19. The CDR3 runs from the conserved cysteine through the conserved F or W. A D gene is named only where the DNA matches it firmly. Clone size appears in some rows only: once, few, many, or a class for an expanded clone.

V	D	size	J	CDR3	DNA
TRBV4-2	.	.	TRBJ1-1	CASSQDLDSIVAFF	TGTGCCAGCAGCCAAGATCTGGACAGCATCGTAGCTTTCTTT
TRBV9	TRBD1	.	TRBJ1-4	CASSVGTDEKLFF	TGTGCCAGCAGCGTTGGGACAGATGAAAAACTGTTTTTT
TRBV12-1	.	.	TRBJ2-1	CASSFIALSSYNEQFF	TGTGCCAGCAGCTTTATAGCGCTGAGCTCCTACAATGAGCAGTTCTTC
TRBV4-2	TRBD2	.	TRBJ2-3	CASSQAASGDLTDTQYF	TGTGCCAGCAGCCAAGCGGCTAGCGGGGACCTCACAGATACGCAGTATTTT
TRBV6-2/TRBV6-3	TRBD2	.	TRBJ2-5	CASSSLAGGGTQYF	TGTGCCAGCAGTTCACTAGCGGGGGGAGGGACCCAGTACTTC
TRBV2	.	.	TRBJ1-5	CASSEAPGLNQPQHF	TGTGCCAGCAGTGAAGCCCCAGGGCTCAATCAGCCCCAGCATTTT
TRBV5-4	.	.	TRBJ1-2	CASSSQVGGTARGYTF	TGTGCCAGCAGCTCGCAGGTAGGGGGAACGGCGCGTGGCTACACCTTC
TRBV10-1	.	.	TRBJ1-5	CASSGSCQGSNQPQHF	TGCGCCAGCAGTGGTTCATGCCAGGGGAGCAATCAGCCCCAGCATTTT
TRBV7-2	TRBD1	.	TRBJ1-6	CASSRGQVGNSPLHF	TGTGCCAGCAGCCGCGGACAGGTCGGAAATTCACCCCTCCACTTT
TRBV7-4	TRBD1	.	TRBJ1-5	CARPRGVWVQPQHF	TGTGCCAGACCCAGGGGGGTTTGGGTCCAGCCCCAGCATTTT
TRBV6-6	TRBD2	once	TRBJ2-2	CASSPRGSGGPNTGELFF	TGTGCCAGCAGTCCTCGTGGTAGCGGGGGGCCGAACACCGGGGAGCTGTTTTTT
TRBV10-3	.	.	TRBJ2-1	CAISDVGARVNEQFF	TGTGCCATCAGTGATGTGGGGGCCAGGGTAAATGAGCAGTTCTTC
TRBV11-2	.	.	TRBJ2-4	CASSRLAKNIQYF	TGTGCCAGCAGCCGTCTAGCCAAAAACATTCAGTACTTC
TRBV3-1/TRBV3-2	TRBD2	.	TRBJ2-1	CASSHRLAGQNLNNEQFF	TGTGCCAGCAGCCACAGACTAGCGGGGCAGAACCTCAACAATGAGCAGTTCTTC
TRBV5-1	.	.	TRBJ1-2	CASSLGSGRGTF	TGCGCCAGCAGCTTGGGATCGGGGAGAGGGACCTTC
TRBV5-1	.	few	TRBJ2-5	CASSLSGYQKETQYF	TGCGCCAGCAGCTTGTCCGGGTATCAGAAAGAGACCCAGTACTTC
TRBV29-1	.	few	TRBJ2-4	CSVDGGEKNIQYF	TGCAGCGTTGACGGGGGTGAGAAAAACATTCAGTACTTC
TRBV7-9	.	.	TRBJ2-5	CASSLVGETQYF	TGTGCCAGCAGCTTAGTCGGAGAGACCCAGTACTTC
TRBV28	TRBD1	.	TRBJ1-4	CASRSRDRGLPSKEKLFF	TGTGCCAGCAGATCCCGGGACAGGGGGCTCCCATCTAAGGAAAAACTGTTTTTT
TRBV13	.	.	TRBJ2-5	CASSLDRRGPQETQYF	TGTGCCAGCAGCTTAGATCGTCGAGGGCCTCAAGAGACCCAGTACTTC
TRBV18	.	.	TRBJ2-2	CASSPRQEGSGELFF	TGTGCCAGCTCACCACGGCAGGAGGGAAGCGGGGAGCTGTTTTTT
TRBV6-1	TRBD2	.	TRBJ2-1	CASSDASGAVNEQFF	TGTGCCAGCAGTGACGCTAGCGGGGCGGTCAATGAGCAGTTCTTC